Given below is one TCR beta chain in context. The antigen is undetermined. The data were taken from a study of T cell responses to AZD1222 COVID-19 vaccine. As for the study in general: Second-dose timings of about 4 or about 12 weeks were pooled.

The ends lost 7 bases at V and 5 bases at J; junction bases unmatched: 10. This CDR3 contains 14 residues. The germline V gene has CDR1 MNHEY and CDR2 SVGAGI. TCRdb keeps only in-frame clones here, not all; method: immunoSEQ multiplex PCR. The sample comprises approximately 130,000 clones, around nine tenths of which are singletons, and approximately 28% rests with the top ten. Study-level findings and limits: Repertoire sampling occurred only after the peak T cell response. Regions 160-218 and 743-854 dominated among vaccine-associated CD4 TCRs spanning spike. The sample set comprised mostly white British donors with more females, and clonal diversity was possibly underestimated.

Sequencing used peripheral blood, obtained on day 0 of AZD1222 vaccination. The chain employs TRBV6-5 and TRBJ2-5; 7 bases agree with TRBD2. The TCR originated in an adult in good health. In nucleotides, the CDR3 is TGTGCCAGCATCCCCGGCGGGGGAACGGAGACCCAGTACTTC. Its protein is CASIPGGGTETQYF.